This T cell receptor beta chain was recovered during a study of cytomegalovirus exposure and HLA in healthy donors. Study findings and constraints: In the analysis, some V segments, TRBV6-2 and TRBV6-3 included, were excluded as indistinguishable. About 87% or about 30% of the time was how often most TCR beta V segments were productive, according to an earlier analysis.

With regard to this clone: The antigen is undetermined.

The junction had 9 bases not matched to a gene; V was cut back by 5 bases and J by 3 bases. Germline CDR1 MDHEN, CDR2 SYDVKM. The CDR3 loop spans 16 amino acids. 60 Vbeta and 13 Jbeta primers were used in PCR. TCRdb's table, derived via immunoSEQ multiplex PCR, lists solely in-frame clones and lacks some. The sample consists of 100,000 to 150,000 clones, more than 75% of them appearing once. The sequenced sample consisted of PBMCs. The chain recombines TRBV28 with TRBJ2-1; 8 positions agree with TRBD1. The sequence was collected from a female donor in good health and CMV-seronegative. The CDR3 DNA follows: TGTGCCAGCAGTCTCTCTCCGGGACAGGTCTACAATGAGCAGTTCTTC. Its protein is CASSLSPGQVYNEQFF.